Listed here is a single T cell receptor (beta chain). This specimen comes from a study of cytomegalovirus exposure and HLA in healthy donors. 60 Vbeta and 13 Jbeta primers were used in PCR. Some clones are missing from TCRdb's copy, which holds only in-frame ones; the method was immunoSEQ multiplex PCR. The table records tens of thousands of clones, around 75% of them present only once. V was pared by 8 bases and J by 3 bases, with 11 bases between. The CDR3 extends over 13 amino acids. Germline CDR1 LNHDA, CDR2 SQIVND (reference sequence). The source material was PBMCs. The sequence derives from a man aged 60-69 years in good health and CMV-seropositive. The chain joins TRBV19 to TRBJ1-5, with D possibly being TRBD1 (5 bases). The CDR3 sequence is CASASGLNQPQHF. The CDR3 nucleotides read TGTGCCAGTGCCTCAGGGCTCAATCAGCCCCAGCATTTT.